These 8 T cell receptor beta chains came from one sample sequenced in a study of CD4 T cells in relation to SARS-CoV-2 and coronaviruses (dated by TCRdb to the early 2020s). Libraries were made using the immunoSEQ multiplex PCR assay. The source is immuneACCESS, and TCRdb retained only in-frame sequences with V and J called. Part of the clones is not carried over; for the studies checked, unresolved V genes explain less than half of this, and the remainder is unexplained. The sample table holds under 25,000 clones, of which approximately 72% were seen once. The top ten clonotypes cover around 12% of the sample. CD4+ T cells from unexposed donors were collected before the COVID-19 pandemic (2011-2018). The EasySep CD4+ T cell isolation kit was used to isolate CD4+ T cells once the cultures had run for about 11 days. Their antigens remain unidentified. The sequencing sample was made of CD4+ T cells from PBMCs, cultured in vitro. The receptor set was obtained from a human donor in good health.

This clone was counted a single time. This chain joins TRBV5-1 and TRBJ2-7; D may be TRBD1 (6 bases). Looked up from germline, CDR1 is SGHRS and CDR2 is YFSETQ. V was shortened by 0 bases and J by 7 bases, with 14 bases between the two germline ends. This CDR3 contains 14 residues. CDR3 nucleotide sequence: TGCGCCAGCAGCTTGGCCACAGGGTTTTCAGAGCAGTACTTC. Residues: CASSLATGFSEQYF.

V gene TRBV5-6 combines with J gene TRBJ2-1, with D unclear. CDR1 is SGHDT and CDR2 is YYEEEE in the germline V gene. Trimming removed 0 bases from V and 6 bases from J, with 13 bases in between. The CDR3 totals 15 residues. CDR3 DNA sequence: TGTGCCAGCAGCTTGGGACGCGTACCCACCAATGAGCAGTTCTTC. Amino acid sequence: CASSLGRVPTNEQFF.

V and J are TRBV7-3 and TRBJ2-5; 12 bases line up with TRBD2. Germline V CDR1 and CDR2: SGHTA, FQGTGA. The CDR3 consists of 16 residues. V lost 0 bases to trimming and J lost 4 bases; unmatched junction nucleotides: 3. As DNA, the CDR3 is TGTGCCAGCAGCTTAACGCCGACTAGCGGGAGAGAGACCCAGTACTTC. Translated, it gives CASSLTPTSGRETQYF.

The chain is built from TRBV2 and TRBJ1-2; D is uncertain. Germline CDR1 and CDR2: SNHLY and FYNNEI. The V gene lost 2 bases and the J gene lost 5 bases, with 0 bases spanning the gap. CDR3 length equals 10 residues. The CDR3 coding sequence is TGTGCCAGCAGTGAATATGGCTACACCTTC. Translation gives CASSEYGYTF.

This chain links TRBV18 with TRBJ1-1; tentative D call: TRBD1 (6 bases). This CDR3 comprises 15 residues. V lost 0 bases to trimming and J lost 0 bases, with 8 bases between them. From germline, CDR1 is KGHSH and CDR2 LQKENI. CDR3 nucleotides: TGTGCCAGCTCACCACCCGACAGGATGAACACTGAAGCTTTCTTT. The encoded protein is CASSPPDRMNTEAFF.

The CDR3 loop is CASSFGTRDPRAQYF. The CDR3 DNA follows: TGTGCCAGCAGCTTCGGGACTAGAGACCCTCGAGCGCAGTACTTC. V gene TRBV5-4 combines with J gene TRBJ2-7; 8 positions agree with TRBD2. Germline loops: CDR1 SGHNT, CDR2 YYREEE (reference sequence). The CDR3 totals 15 residues. J gave up 9 bases and V 2 bases, and 13 bases lay outside the gene matches.

The gene calls are TRBV7-7 and TRBJ2-5; TRBD1 matches 7 bases. The CDR3 is 14 residues long. Trimming at V came to 5 bases and at J to 5 bases, leaving 8 bases not matched to a gene. Germline V gene lookup returns CDR1 SSHAT and CDR2 FNYEAQ (reference sequence). The CDR3 loop is CASSPTTGLETQYF. The CDR3 coding sequence is TGTGCCAGCAGCCCCACGACAGGGCTGGAGACCCAGTACTTC. Combining the CDR3 with reference TRBV7-7 and TRBJ2-5 gives the whole variable domain GAGVSQSPRYKVTKRGQDVTLRCDPISSHATLYWYQQALGQGPEFLTYFNYEAQPDKSGLPSDRFSAERPEGSISTLTIQRTEQRDSAMYRCASSPTTGLETQYFGPGTRLLVL.

This chain uses TRBV30 with TRBJ1-2; D perhaps matches TRBD1 (5 bases). This CDR3 comprises 10 residues. The germline CDR1 and CDR2 sequences are GTSNPN and SVGIG (reference sequence). V was trimmed by 5 bases and J by 6 bases, leaving 7 bases between them. CDR3 coding DNA: TGTGCCTGGGGGGGGGATGGCTACACCTTC. Translating gives CAWGGDGYTF.